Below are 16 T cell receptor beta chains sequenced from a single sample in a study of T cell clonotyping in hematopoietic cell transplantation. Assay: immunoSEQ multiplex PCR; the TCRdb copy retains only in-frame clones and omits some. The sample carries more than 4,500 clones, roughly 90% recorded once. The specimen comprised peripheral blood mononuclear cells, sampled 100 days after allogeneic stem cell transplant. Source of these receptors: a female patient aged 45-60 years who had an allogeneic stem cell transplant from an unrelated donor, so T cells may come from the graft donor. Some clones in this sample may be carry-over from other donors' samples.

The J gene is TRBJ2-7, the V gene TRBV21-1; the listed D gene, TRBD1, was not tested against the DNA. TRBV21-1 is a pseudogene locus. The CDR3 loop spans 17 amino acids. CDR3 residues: CASSKFPRPRESYEQYF. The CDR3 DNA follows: TGTGCCAGCAGCAAATTTCCGAGACCCAGGGAATCCTACGAGCAGTACTTC.

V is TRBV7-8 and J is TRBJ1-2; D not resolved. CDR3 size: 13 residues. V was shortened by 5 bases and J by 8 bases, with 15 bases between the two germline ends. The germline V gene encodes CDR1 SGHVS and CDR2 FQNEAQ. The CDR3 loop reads CASSPQNSGGYTF. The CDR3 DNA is TGTGCCAGCAGCCCACAAAATAGCGGAGGCTACACCTTC.

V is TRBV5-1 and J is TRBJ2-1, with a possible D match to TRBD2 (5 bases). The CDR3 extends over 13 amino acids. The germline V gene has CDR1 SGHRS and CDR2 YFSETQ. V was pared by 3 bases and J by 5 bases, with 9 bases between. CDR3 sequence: CASSSLGHNEQFF. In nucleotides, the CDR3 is TGCGCCAGCAGCTCACTAGGTCACAATGAGCAGTTCTTC.

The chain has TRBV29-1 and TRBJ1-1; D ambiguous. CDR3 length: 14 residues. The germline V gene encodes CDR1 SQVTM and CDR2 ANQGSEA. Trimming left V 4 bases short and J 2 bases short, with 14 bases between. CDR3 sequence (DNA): TGCAGCGTTGGGGCAGCAGGTTCTAACACTGAAGCTTTCTTT. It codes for CSVGAAGSNTEAFF.

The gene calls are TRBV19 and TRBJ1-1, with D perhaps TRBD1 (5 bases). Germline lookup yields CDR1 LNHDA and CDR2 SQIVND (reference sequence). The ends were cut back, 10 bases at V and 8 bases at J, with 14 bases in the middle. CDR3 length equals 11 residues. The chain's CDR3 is CATNRDFEAFF. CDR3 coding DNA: TGTGCCACGAACCGGGACTTCGAAGCTTTCTTT.

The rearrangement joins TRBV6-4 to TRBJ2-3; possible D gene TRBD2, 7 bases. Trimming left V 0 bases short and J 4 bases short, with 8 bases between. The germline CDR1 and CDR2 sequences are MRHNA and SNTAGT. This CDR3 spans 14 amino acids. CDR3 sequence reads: CASSDSGGPDTQYF. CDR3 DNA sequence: TGTGCCAGCAGTGACTCGGGGGGGCCAGATACGCAGTATTTT.

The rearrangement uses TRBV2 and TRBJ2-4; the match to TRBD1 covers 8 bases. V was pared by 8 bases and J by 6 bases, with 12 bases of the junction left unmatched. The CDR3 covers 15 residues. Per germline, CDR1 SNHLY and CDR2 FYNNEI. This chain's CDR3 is CASSEPGTGPNIQYF. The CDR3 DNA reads TGTGCCAGCTCTGAGCCCGGGACAGGACCAAACATTCAGTACTTC.

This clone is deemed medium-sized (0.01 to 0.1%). In DNA form, the CDR3 reads TGTGCCAGCAGTTATCAGGGGAAGGTTGGCTACACCTTC. Amino acid sequence: CASSYQGKVGYTF. The V gene is TRBV6-5, the J gene TRBJ1-2; the D gene is possibly TRBD1 (6 bases). V shed 3 bases and J shed 7 bases, with 12 bases lying between them. The length of the CDR3 is 13 residues. Germline assignment: CDR1 MNHEY and CDR2 SVGAGI.

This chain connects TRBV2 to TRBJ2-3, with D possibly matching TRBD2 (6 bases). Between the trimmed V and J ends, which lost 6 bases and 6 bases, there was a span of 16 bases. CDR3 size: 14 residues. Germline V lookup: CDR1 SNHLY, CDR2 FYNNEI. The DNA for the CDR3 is TGTGCCAGCAGAGGTAGGAGGGGTTCCGATACGCAGTATTTT. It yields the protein CASRGRRGSDTQYF.

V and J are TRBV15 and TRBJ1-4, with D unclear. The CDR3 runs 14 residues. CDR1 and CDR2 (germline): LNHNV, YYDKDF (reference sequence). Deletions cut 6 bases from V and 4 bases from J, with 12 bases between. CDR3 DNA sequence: TGTGCCACCAGAGCGAGGAGGGATAATGAAAAACTGTTTTTT. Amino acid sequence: CATRARRDNEKLFF.

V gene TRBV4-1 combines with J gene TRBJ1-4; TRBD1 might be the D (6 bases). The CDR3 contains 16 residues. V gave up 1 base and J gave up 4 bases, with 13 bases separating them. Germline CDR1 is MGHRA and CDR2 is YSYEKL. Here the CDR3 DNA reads TGCGCCAGCAGCCAAGGGCTAACAGGGCGTAATGAAAAACTGTTTTTT. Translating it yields CASSQGLTGRNEKLFF.

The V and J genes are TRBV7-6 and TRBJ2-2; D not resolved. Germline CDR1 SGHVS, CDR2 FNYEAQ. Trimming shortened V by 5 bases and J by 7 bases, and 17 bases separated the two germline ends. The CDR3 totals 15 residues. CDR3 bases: TGTGCCAGCAGCCCCTCACACCTGGGAAGCGGGGAGCTGTTTTTT. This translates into CASSPSHLGSGELFF.

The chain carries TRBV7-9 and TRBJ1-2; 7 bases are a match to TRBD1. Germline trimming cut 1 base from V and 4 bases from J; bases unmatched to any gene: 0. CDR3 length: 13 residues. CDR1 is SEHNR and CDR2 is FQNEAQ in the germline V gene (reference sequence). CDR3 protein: CASSLGTGYGYTF. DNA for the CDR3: TGTGCCAGCAGCTTAGGGACAGGCTATGGCTACACCTTC. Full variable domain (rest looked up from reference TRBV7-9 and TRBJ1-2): DTGVSQNPRHKITKRGQNVTFRCDPISEHNRLYWYRQTLGQGPEFLTYFQNEAQLEKSRLLSDRFSAERPKGSFSTLEIQRTEQGDSAMYLCASSLGTGYGYTFGSGTRLTVV.

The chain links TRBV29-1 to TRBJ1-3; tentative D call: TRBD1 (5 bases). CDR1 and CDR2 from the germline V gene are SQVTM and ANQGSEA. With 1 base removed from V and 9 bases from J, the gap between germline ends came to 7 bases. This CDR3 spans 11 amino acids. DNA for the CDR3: TGCAGCGTTGAAGTTGGGACCACCATATATTTT. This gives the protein CSVEVGTTIYF.

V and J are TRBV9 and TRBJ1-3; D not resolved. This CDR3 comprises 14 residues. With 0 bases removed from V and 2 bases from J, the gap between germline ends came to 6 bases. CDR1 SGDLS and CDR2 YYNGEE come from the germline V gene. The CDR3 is CASSVDWTGNTIYF. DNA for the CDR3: TGTGCCAGCAGCGTAGACTGGACTGGAAACACCATATATTTT.

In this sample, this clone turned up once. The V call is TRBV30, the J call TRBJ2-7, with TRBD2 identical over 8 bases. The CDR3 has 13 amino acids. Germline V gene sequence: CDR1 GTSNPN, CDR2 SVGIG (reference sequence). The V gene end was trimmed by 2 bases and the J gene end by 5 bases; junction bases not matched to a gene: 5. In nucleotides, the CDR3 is TGTGCCTGGAGTCACGGGGGGGTCAACGAGCAGTACTTC. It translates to CAWSHGGVNEQYF.